This T cell receptor (beta chain) was captured by sequencing in a study of Graves' ophthalmopathy and Graves' hyperthyroidism. RNA transcripts yielded amplified TCR beta CDR3 regions. HTBI-primed first-round RT-PCR preceded second-round multiplex PCR. Via MiXCR, TCRdb re-called the multiplex PCR reads, giving one row per CDR3 protein. This sample has roughly 1.1 million distinct CDR3 sequences, with roughly 35% found just once. This clonotype turned up a few times. The V gene lost 3 bases and the J gene lost 8 bases, with 14 bases spanning the gap. The length of the CDR3 is 14 residues. Each diagnosis was determined on the basis of clinical symptoms, serum thyroxine, TRAb, thyroid ultrasound and orbital computed tomography.

The clonotype was recovered from an adult man with Graves' hyperthyroidism. The sequencing input was peripheral blood or thyroid tissue (not recorded which). This chain uses TRBV12-3 or TRBV12-4 with TRBJ1-3, with D unresolved. DNA of the CDR3: TGTGCCAGCAGTTTGTTCTGGGAGTCGGACACCATATATTTT. Translated, it gives CASSLFWESDTIYF.